This TCR beta chain was obtained from a study of human versus mouse CDR3 diversity and MHC coevolution. As for the study in general: Valid reads per sample ranged from roughly 5.5 x 10^6 to 1.8 x 10^7. Findings and limits, study-wide: iCHAO1 estimated the human TCR beta repertoire at roughly 1.6 million clonotypes. Clonal inequality was lowest in most of the three human donors.

Sorting isolated naive CD4 T cells lacking CD45RO and expressing CD62L. Concerning this clone itself: The antigen is undetermined.

Profiled with immunoSEQ multiplex PCR; TCRdb holds only in-frame clones, not every one. The sample shows about 83,000 clones, 85% to 95% of them seen only once. This CDR3 comprises 15 residues. J was trimmed by 9 bases and V by 6 bases; bases with no gene match: 14. The germline gives CDR1 MNHEY, CDR2 SVGAGI. Sequenced material: naive CD4+ T cells from blood. Subset of the sample: CD45RO-negative CD62L-positive naive CD4 T cells. V is TRBV6-5 and J is TRBJ1-5; TRBD1 matches at 7 bases. The TCR sequence derives from a person between 25 and 70 years old in good health. CDR3 residues: CASSPTGVALLPQHF. DNA of the CDR3: TGTGCCAGCAGCCCCACAGGGGTTGCTTTGCTGCCCCAGCATTTT.